The entry below describes one TCR beta chain. Antigen: not known. The source of the sample is a study of T cells in localized non-small cell lung cancer. Study-level findings and limits: Because only a single region of the tumor was sequenced, heterogeneity remains possible. Greater T cell density in blood accompanied longer overall survival. In uninvolved adjacent lung, T cell clonality reached its highest value, exceeding tumor. Within adjacent lung there appeared a median 57 of the top 100 tumor clones.

From germline, CDR1 is MDHEN and CDR2 SYDVKM. CDR3 length: 12 amino acids. Trimming removed 8 bases at V and 6 bases at J, with 11 bases between. Sequencing was performed with immunoSEQ multiplex PCR; in TCRdb, only in-frame clones are kept and a portion is missing. The sample lists fewer than 3,500 clones, 28% occurring once. The receptor was derived from a female donor over 55 with stage II squamous cell lung carcinoma. This material consisted of lung tumor tissue, taken before any cancer treatment. The chain employs TRBV28 and TRBJ1-3; D remains unclear. CDR3 loop: CASWKIKNTIYF. The CDR3 DNA is TGTGCCAGCTGGAAAATCAAAAACACCATATATTTT.